Here is one TCR beta chain with its context. Its antigen is currently not known. The record has no base qualities; no much larger clone is one base away. TCRbeta CDR3 regions were amplified from genomic DNA by means of the immunoSEQ Assay, a bias-controlled multiplex PCR. The authors processed their data as follows. Within the assay, amplification of reference gene primers was used to estimate how many nucleated cells each sample contained. Sequence reads were collapsed and filtered to measure the absolute abundance of every unique TCRbeta CDR3 rearrangement. Productive Simpson clonality was computed per sample as the square root of Simpson's diversity index over productive rearrangements. Drawn from immuneACCESS, this table holds only the in-frame rearrangements with V and J called that TCRdb kept. Clones are partly lost; checked studies trace under half to an unresolved V gene and leave the rest unexplained. V and J calls and clone size follow that table, whereas D and trimming were derived from the DNA. The sample data list about 69,000 clones, and around 90% of these were observed just once. Around 4.9% of the sample belongs to the ten largest clones.

This sample is part of a study of blood T cell repertoires in COVID-19 (dated by TCRdb to the early 2020s). In the study overall: Samples covering the acute and convalescent phases of COVID-19 were provided by collaborators in the United States, Italy and Spain. The prospective study material was composed of cDNA or gDNA derived from T cells, B-cell-depleted T cells, or PBMCs. Deeply sampled blood TCRbeta repertoires from subjects exposed to, actively infected with, or recovered from COVID-19 were included in the dataset. The repertoires were made available in a free public database intended to serve as a resource for research on the immune response to SARS-CoV-2. Samples were obtained from the ongoing ImmuneRACE study (first 160 participants) and from about 1,300 subjects provided by 6 global collaborators. Nearly every sample came with metadata listing a de-identified subject ID, COVID-19 status, age in years and sex. Where available, HLA class I and class II types were taken from metadata supplied by the sample provider and were not determined by assay-based typing. Broader findings and caveats from the paper: The amount of clinical and demographic metadata varied by source and participant and was provided uncurated.

Whole blood was collected in K2EDTA tubes by collaborating institutions according to the institutions' own protocols. For TCRbeta analysis, collaborator samples were shipped as frozen whole blood, as isolated PBMCs, or as DNA extracted from either sample type. Sequencing used peripheral blood. The receptor was isolated from an older woman with active COVID-19.

The CDR3 amino acid sequence is: CASSLVPGQSHTEAFF. The sequenced DNA is TGTGCCAGCAGCTTAGTGCCGGGACAGAGTCACACTGAAGCTTTCTTT. This chain joins TRBV11-2 to TRBJ1-1, and 7 junctional nucleotides match TRBD1. The CDR3 runs 16 amino acids, cysteine and phenylalanine included. Of the read, only the CDR3 DNA is kept; its 48 bases are in frame from base 1. Clipping removes 1 base from V and 3 bases from J, with 8 as the unmatched junction base count. Taken from the germline V gene, the CDR1 and CDR2 loops are SGHAT and FQNNGV.